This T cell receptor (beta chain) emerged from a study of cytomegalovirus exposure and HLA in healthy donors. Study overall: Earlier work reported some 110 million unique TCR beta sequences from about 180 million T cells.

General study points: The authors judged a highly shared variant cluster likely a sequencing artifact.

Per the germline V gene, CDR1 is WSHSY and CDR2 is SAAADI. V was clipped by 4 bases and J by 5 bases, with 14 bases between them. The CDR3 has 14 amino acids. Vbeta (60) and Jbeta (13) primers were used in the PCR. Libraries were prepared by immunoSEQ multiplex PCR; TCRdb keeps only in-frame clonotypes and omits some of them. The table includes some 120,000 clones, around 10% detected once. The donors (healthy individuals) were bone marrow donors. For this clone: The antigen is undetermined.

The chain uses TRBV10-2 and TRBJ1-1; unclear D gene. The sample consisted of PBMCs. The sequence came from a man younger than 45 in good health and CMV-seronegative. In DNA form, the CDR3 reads TGCGCCAGCAGTGGTGAGGGCCCTAGGACTGAAGCTTTCTTT. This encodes CASSGEGPRTEAFF.